Shown below are 9 T cell receptor beta chains from a single sample sequenced in a study of regulatory T cells in long-lasting Graves disease. Noted time point: persistent/refractory GD, antithyroid drugs over 5 years with positive TRAb. RNA isolated from PBMCs was used to make the TCR library. To make TCR beta libraries, researchers used iRepertoire HTBI primers and Arm-PCR of CDR3 regions. A single record per CDR3 protein comes from TCRdb applying MiXCR to the multiplex PCR reads. The table shows some 330,000 distinct CDR3 sequences, with approximately 23% occurring only once. Sequenced material: peripheral blood mononuclear cells (PBMCs), taken when the disease was refractory, from a patient treated with antithyroid drugs. Receptors were obtained from a woman between 35 and 50 years old with Graves disease.

The chain uses TRBV20-1 and TRBJ2-2, with TRBD2 matching 8 bases. This CDR3 is built from 15 residues. Germline CDR1 DFQATT, CDR2 SNEGSKA (reference sequence). V lost 6 bases to trimming and J lost 9 bases; unmatched junction nucleotides: 15. The CDR3 region has the DNA TGCAGTGCCGACCGACCAGCGGGAGTTCACCGGGAGCTGTTTTTT. Translated, it gives CSADRPAGVHRELFF.

This clonotype was seen ten or more times. The rearrangement joins TRBV6-1 to TRBJ2-7, with no clear D. The CDR3 runs to 13 residues. Trimming left V 4 bases short and J 4 bases short, with 11 bases between. Germline CDR1 reads MNHNS; CDR2 reads SASEGT. CDR3 coding DNA: TGTGCCAGCAGTGGCCCCCGGAATTACGAGCAGTACTTC. It codes for CASSGPRNYEQYF.

This clonotype was counted at least ten times. The chain is built from TRBV24-1 and TRBJ2-7; weak D call: TRBD1 (6 bases). Germline values: CDR1 KGHDR, CDR2 SFDVKD. V was pared by 10 bases and J by 7 bases, with 19 bases between. The CDR3 is made up of 13 amino acids. The CDR3 is CATSDWTVGEQYF. In nucleotides, the CDR3 is TGTGCCACTTCTGACTGGACAGTCGGGGAGCAGTACTTC.

This clonotype has a count of ten or more. The rearrangement uses TRBV28 and TRBJ2-4, with 12 nucleotides matching TRBD2. The V and J ends lost 5 bases and 8 bases, in that order; junction bases with no gene match: 16. The germline gives CDR1 MDHEN, CDR2 SYDVKM. The CDR3 has 18 amino acids. This chain's CDR3 is CASSPPGLAGPIEDIQYF. CDR3 sequence (DNA): TGTGCCAGCAGTCCTCCGGGACTAGCGGGCCCCATTGAGGACATTCAGTACTTC.

This clonotype came up once. V gene TRBV9 combines with J gene TRBJ2-2; possibly TRBD2 for D (5 bases). V was pared by 0 bases and J by 5 bases, with 20 bases between. Per the germline V gene, CDR1 is SGDLS and CDR2 is YYNGEE. CDR3 size: 18 residues. CDR3 bases: TGTGCCAGCAGCGTAGTAGCGTCAGCCCTTATTAGGACCGGGGAGCTGTTTTTT. Protein product: CASSVVASALIRTGELFF.

This clonotype was counted only a few times. The chain combines TRBV7-9 with TRBJ2-3; 8 nucleotides agree with TRBD2. Germline V gene sequence: CDR1 SEHNR, CDR2 FQNEAQ (reference sequence). Unmatched junction bases numbered 10, after V lost 5 bases and J lost 3 bases. CDR3 length: 16 amino acids. The DNA for the CDR3 is TGTGCCAGCAGCCCGCGGACTAGCATGAAGACAGATACGCAGTATTTT. This codes for CASSPRTSMKTDTQYF.

The V and J genes are TRBV14 and TRBJ1-1; D perhaps matches TRBD1 (6 bases). V was clipped by 4 bases and J by 5 bases, with 14 bases between them. This CDR3 spans 14 amino acids. Germline lookup yields CDR1 SGHDN and CDR2 FVKESK. In DNA form, the CDR3 reads TGTGCCAGCAGCCGCGAGGGACACCGGACTGAAGCTTTCTTT. Translating it yields CASSREGHRTEAFF.

This clonotype was recorded a few times. The junction does not match germline at one end; this may be a read error. J is TRBJ1-5 and V is TRBV20-1; D is unclear. Germline assignment: CDR1 DFQATT and CDR2 SNEGSKA (reference sequence). CDR3 length equals 15 residues. The chain's CDR3 is CSARETIHSNQPQHF. DNA of the CDR3: TGCAGTGCTCGAGAGACCATCCATAGCAATCAGCCCCAGCATTTT.

The rearrangement joins TRBV20-1 to TRBJ2-2; 8 nucleotides agree with TRBD1. Germline loops: CDR1 DFQATT, CDR2 SNEGSKA (reference sequence). This CDR3 is built from 18 residues. The V and J ends lost 0 bases and 6 bases, in that order; junction bases with no gene match: 15. CDR3 region: CSARDPTRTGNFPGELFF. The CDR3 DNA reads TGCAGTGCTAGAGACCCCACCAGGACAGGGAACTTCCCCGGGGAGCTGTTTTTT.